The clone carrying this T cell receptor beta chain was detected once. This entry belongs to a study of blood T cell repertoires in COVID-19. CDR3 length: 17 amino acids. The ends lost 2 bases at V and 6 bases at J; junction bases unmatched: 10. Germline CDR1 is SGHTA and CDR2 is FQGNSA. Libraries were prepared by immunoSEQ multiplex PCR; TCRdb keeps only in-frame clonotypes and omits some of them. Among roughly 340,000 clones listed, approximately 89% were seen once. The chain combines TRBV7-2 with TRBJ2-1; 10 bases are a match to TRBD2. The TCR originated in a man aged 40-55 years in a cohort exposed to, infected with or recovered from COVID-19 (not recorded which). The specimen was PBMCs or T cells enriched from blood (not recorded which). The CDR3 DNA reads TGTGCCAGCAGCTTAATGGCTAGCGGGAGTCCGCGCAATGAGCAGTTCTTC. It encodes CASSLMASGSPRNEQFF.